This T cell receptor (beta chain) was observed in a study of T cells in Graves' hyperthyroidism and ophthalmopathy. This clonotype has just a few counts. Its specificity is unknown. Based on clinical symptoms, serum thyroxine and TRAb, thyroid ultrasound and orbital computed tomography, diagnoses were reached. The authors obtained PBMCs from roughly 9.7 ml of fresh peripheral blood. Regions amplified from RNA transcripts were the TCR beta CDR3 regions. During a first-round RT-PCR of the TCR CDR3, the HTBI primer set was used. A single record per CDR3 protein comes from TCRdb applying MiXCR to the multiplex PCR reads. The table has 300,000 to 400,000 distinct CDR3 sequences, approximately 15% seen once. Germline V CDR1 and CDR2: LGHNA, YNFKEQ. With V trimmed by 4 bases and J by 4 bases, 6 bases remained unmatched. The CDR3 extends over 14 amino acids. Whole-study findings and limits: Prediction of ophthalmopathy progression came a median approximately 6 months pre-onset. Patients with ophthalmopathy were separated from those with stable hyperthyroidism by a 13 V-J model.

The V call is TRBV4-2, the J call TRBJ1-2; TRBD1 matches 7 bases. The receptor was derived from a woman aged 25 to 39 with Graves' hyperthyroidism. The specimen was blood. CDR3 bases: TGTGCCAGCAGCCCCGATCAGGGGGGCTATGGCTACACCTTC. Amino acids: CASSPDQGGYGYTF.